A selection of T cell receptor beta chains follows, all from one sample in a study of T-cell memory formation after mild COVID-19. MiXCR was run by TCRdb on the 5' RACE reads, yielding one entry per CDR3 protein. The sample shows roughly 280,000 distinct CDR3 sequences, around 8% of them seen only once. The sequenced material came from PBMCs or a T cell subset sorted from them (not recorded which). These receptors originate from a man aged 18 to 35 who had mild COVID-19 (a few samples of this study predate the infection). Cell type and time point are not known. Both conserved end residues are trimmed from each CDR3. The size of a clone is reported for some rows only, either as once, few or many, or as a class for expanded clones.

CDR3aa: ASTGPGGYGYT
j_gene: TRBJ1-2
v_gene: TRBV7-9
abundance: few

CDR3aa: ASSQDSSGVGGQY
j_gene: TRBJ2-7
v_gene: TRBV4-3
abundance: few

CDR3aa: ASSRTGDLTGELF
j_gene: TRBJ2-2
v_gene: TRBV7-3
abundance: .

CDR3aa: ASTIVPPGLLIYEQF
j_gene: TRBJ2-1
v_gene: TRBV7-2
abundance: many

CDR3aa: ASSQVLGQGAGEQF
j_gene: TRBJ2-1
v_gene: TRBV4-3
abundance: few

CDR3aa: ASSPVGSGANVLT
j_gene: TRBJ2-6
v_gene: TRBV4-3
abundance: .

CDR3aa: ASSAGYRGDIQY
j_gene: TRBJ2-4
v_gene: TRBV2
abundance: many

CDR3aa: ASSTYRRGLGRQGDGYT
j_gene: TRBJ1-2
v_gene: TRBV27
abundance: few

CDR3aa: ASSLGQGSTGELF
j_gene: TRBJ2-2
v_gene: TRBV5-1
abundance: many

CDR3aa: ASRPGTYETQY
j_gene: TRBJ2-5
v_gene: TRBV6-5
abundance: .

CDR3aa: ASSLADFADTQY
j_gene: TRBJ2-3
v_gene: TRBV5-1
abundance: .